These T cell receptor beta chains were read from a single sample in a study of T-cell memory formation after mild COVID-19. In TCRdb, the 5' RACE reads were re-called with MiXCR into one record per CDR3 protein. The sample holds 470,000 or so distinct CDR3 sequences, over 15% seen once. Sample: PBMCs or a T cell subset sorted from them (not recorded which). The receptors stem from a man aged 18 to 29 who had mild COVID-19 (a few samples of this study predate the infection). Cell type and time point are not known. Each CDR3 is given with its conserved first and last residue. The D gene is left open where the match is weak. Clone size is stated in some rows and not others, as once, few, many or a class when expanded.

.	TRBV27	TRBJ1-2	few	CASSHPSGGGYTF	TGTGCCAGCAGTCACCCTTCTGGGGGTGGCTACACCTTC
TRBD1	TRBV10-3	TRBJ2-5	few	CAISDLDRGKTQYF	TGTGCCATCAGTGACTTGGACAGGGGAAAGACCCAGTACTTC
.	TRBV6-6	TRBJ1-5	few	CASTHRKYSNQPQHF	TGTGCCAGCACCCACAGAAAATATAGCAATCAGCCCCAGCATTTT
TRBD1	TRBV20-1	TRBJ1-1	few	CSARPIQGAPEAFF	TGCAGTGCTAGACCTATACAGGGGGCGCCTGAAGCTTTCTTT
.	TRBV21-1	TRBJ2-7	few	CASTIFGQGGAYEQYF	TGTGCCAGCACCATATTCGGACAGGGGGGGGCCTACGAGCAGTACTTC
.	TRBV5-6	TRBJ1-2	.	CASSPEGWNGYTF	TGTGCCAGCAGCCCGGAAGGGTGGAATGGCTACACCTTC
.	TRBV3-1	TRBJ2-5	few	CASSQDGGGSETQYF	TGTGCCAGCAGCCAAGATGGGGGGGGCAGTGAGACCCAGTACTTC
.	TRBV6-5	TRBJ1-1	.	CASSYYSSGGTEAFF	TGTGCCAGCAGTTACTACTCATCGGGGGGCACTGAAGCTTTCTTT
TRBD1	TRBV3-1	TRBJ1-1	few	CASSQFYRGYTEAFF	TGTGCCAGCAGCCAATTCTACAGGGGTTACACTGAAGCTTTCTTT
TRBD1	TRBV5-1	TRBJ2-1	once	CASSPKTGHNEQFF	TGCGCCAGCAGCCCTAAGACAGGGCACAATGAGCAGTTCTTC
TRBD1	TRBV27	TRBJ2-6	.	CASQGGSGANVLTF	TGTGCCAGTCAAGGGGGCTCCGGGGCCAACGTCCTGACTTTC
.	TRBV29-1	TRBJ2-7	few	CSVTYRSYEQYF	TGCAGCGTCACGTACAGATCCTACGAGCAGTACTTC
.	TRBV4-2	TRBJ2-5	.	CASSQEGRVETQYF	TGTGCCAGCAGCCAAGAAGGCAGGGTGGAGACCCAGTACTTC
.	TRBV19	TRBJ2-7	few	CASSRRDYNEQYF	TGTGCCAGTAGTCGGAGGGATTACAACGAGCAGTACTTC
TRBD2	TRBV7-2	TRBJ2-7	few	CASSPSGQRGTLGDF	TGTGCCAGCAGCCCGTCGGGCCAGCGGGGGACTCTAGGGGACTTC
.	TRBV2	TRBJ2-5	many	CASGQGQTSEETQYF	TGTGCCAGCGGACAGGGCCAGACTAGCGAAGAGACCCAGTACTTC